This is a list of T cell receptor beta chains from one sample in a study of blood T cell repertoires in COVID-19. Generated by immunoSEQ multiplex PCR, the TCRdb table keeps only in-frame clones and is missing some. The sample includes about 100,000 clones, approximately 80% of them seen just once. Material: peripheral blood. The origin of the receptors is a man aged 55 to 70 with active or convalescent COVID-19. Both conserved end residues are part of each CDR3. Each record gives: V gene, clone size, J gene, D gene, CDR3 protein, CDR3 DNA. A D gene is named only where the DNA matches it firmly. Some rows mark clone size as missing; the rest say once, few, many or name a class of expanded clone.

TRBV7-9	-	TRBJ1-5	-	CASSLDEAQPQHF	TGTGCCAGCAGCTTAGATGAAGCTCAGCCCCAGCATTTT
TRBV18	-	TRBJ2-2	-	CASSRGHSTGNTGELFF	TGTGCCAGCTCTCGGGGACACTCGACGGGGAACACCGGGGAGCTGTTTTTT
TRBV27	-	TRBJ2-3	TRBD2	CASRPSGLTDTQYF	TGTGCCAGCAGGCCTAGCGGCCTCACAGATACGCAGTATTTT
TRBV12-3/TRBV12-4	-	TRBJ2-5	-	CASTGGAVETQYF	TGTGCCAGCACCGGAGGGGCCGTTGAGACCCAGTACTTC
TRBV30	-	TRBJ1-4	TRBD1	CAWSSPGTGRQLFF	TGTGCCTGGAGTTCACCCGGGACAGGTCGGCAACTGTTTTTT
TRBV28	-	TRBJ1-5	-	CASSFSGVNQPQHF	TGTGCCAGCAGTTTTTCAGGGGTTAATCAGCCCCAGCATTTT
TRBV9	-	TRBJ2-3	TRBD2	CASSRPSGSTDTQYF	TGTGCCAGCAGTCGACCTAGCGGGAGCACAGATACGCAGTATTTT
TRBV6-1	-	TRBJ2-3	-	CASSEAGGRDTQYF	TGTGCCAGCAGTGAAGCCGGCGGCCGGGATACGCAGTATTTT
TRBV2	-	TRBJ2-1	-	CASSELGTPYNEQFF	TGTGCCAGCAGTGAACTCGGGACTCCCTACAATGAGCAGTTCTTC
TRBV2	-	TRBJ1-3	TRBD1	CASKTGERNTIYF	TGTGCCAGTAAGACAGGGGAAAGAAACACCATATATTTT
TRBV6-6	-	TRBJ2-1	-	CASSSLPSSYNEQFF	TGTGCCAGCAGTTCCTTGCCGAGCTCCTACAATGAGCAGTTCTTC
TRBV24-1	-	TRBJ2-3	TRBD2	CATSSTGGPDTQYF	TGTGCCACCAGTTCGACGGGAGGGCCAGATACGCAGTATTTT
TRBV3-1/TRBV3-2	-	TRBJ2-5	-	CASSQEKIAGQQYF	TGTGCCAGCAGCCAAGAAAAGATCGCGGGTCAGCAGTACTTC
TRBV7-9	few	TRBJ1-5	-	CASSLTSAGNQPQHF	TGTGCCAGCAGCCTTACATCCGCGGGCAATCAGCCCCAGCATTTT
TRBV6-5	few	TRBJ2-6	-	CASGVDSSGANVLTF	TGTGCCAGCGGAGTCGACAGCTCTGGGGCCAACGTCCTGACTTTC
TRBV7-3	-	TRBJ2-5	TRBD2	CASSSAGGSQETQYF	TGTGCCAGCAGTTCAGCGGGAGGGTCCCAAGAGACCCAGTACTTC
TRBV7-2	-	TRBJ1-2	TRBD1	CASSLDGTAYGYTF	TGTGCCAGCAGCTTAGACGGGACAGCCTATGGCTACACCTTC
TRBV5-1	-	TRBJ2-5	TRBD2	CASSPGTSGSETQYF	TGCGCCAGCAGCCCTGGGACTAGCGGGAGCGAGACCCAGTACTTC
TRBV20-1	-	TRBJ2-7	-	CSASDDPHSSYEQYF	TGCAGTGCTAGTGATGACCCACACAGCTCCTACGAGCAGTACTTC
TRBV2	-	TRBJ1-1	TRBD1	CASSETRGANTEAFF	TGTGCCAGCAGTGAAACCAGGGGGGCAAACACTGAAGCTTTCTTT
TRBV18	-	TRBJ1-4	TRBD1	CASSPANRGGEKLFF	TGTGCCAGCTCACCCGCGAACAGGGGAGGTGAAAAACTGTTTTTT
TRBV5-6	-	TRBJ2-2	-	CASTHGASSAGELFF	TGTGCCAGCACCCATGGGGCCAGCTCGGCCGGGGAGCTGTTTTTT
TRBV19	few	TRBJ1-1	-	CASSLRSTLNTEAFF	TGTGCCAGTAGTTTGAGGAGTACCCTGAACACTGAAGCTTTCTTT
TRBV28	-	TRBJ2-7	TRBD2	CASSPAGSSYEQYF	TGTGCCAGCAGTCCAGCGGGGAGCTCCTACGAGCAGTACTTC
TRBV5-4	-	TRBJ2-3	-	CASSRRGEGPDTQYF	TGTGCCAGCAGCCGGAGGGGGGAGGGCCCAGATACGCAGTATTTT
TRBV10-3	-	TRBJ1-1	TRBD1	CAIAADRESEAFF	TGTGCCATTGCCGCGGACAGGGAGAGTGAAGCTTTCTTT
TRBV30	-	TRBJ1-4	TRBD1	CAWRQNRGRKLQLFF	TGTGCCTGGAGACAGAACAGGGGGCGAAAGTTACAACTGTTTTTT
TRBV15	-	TRBJ1-5	TRBD1	CATSKPGQGGQPQHF	TGTGCCACCAGCAAACCGGGACAGGGGGGTCAGCCCCAGCATTTT
TRBV12-3/TRBV12-4	-	TRBJ2-5	-	CASSPSAAETQYF	TGTGCCAGCAGCCCTTCGGCGGCGGAGACCCAGTACTTC